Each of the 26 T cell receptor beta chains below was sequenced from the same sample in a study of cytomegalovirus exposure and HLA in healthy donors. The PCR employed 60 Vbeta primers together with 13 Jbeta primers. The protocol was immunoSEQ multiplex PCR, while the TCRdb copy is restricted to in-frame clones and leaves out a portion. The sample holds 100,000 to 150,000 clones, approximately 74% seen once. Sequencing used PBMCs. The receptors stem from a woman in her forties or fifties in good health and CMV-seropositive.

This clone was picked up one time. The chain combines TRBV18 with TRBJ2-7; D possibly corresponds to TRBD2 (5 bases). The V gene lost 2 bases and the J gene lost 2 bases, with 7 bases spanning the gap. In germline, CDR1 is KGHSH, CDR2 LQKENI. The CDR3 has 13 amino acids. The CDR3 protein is CASSPIGTYEQYF. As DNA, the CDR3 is TGTGCCAGCTCACCAATCGGGACCTACGAGCAGTACTTC.

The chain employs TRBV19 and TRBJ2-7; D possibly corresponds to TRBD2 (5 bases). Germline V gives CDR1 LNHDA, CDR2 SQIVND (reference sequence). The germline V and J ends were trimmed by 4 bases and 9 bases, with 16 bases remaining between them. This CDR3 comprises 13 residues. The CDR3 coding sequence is TGTGCCAGTAGTAAGGGCAGTCTGGAGGTGCAGTACTTC. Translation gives CASSKGSLEVQYF. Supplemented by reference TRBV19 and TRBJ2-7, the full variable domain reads DGGITQSPKYLFRKEGQNVTLSCEQNLNHDAMYWYRQDPGQGLRLIYYSQIVNDFQKGDIAEGYSVSREKKESFPLTVTSAQKNPTAFYLCASSKGSLEVQYFGPGTRLTVT.

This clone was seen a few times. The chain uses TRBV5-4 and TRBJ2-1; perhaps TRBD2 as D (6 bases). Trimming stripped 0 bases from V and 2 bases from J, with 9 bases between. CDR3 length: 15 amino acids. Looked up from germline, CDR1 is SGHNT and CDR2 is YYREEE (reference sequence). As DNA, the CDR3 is TGTGCCAGCAGCTTGGGTGGAGGGGCCTACAATGAGCAGTTCTTC. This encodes CASSLGGGAYNEQFF.

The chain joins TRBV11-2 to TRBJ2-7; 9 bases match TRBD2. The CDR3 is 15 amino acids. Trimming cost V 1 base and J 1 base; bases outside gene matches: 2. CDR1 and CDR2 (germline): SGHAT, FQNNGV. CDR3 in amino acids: CASSLGSGGSYEQYF. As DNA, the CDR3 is TGTGCCAGCAGCTTAGGTAGCGGGGGATCCTACGAGCAGTACTTC. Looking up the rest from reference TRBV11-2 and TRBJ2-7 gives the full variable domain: EAGVAQSPRYKIIEKRQSVAFWCNPISGHATLYWYQQILGQGPKLLIQFQNNGVVDDSQLPKDRFSAERLKGVDSTLKIQPAKLEDSAVYLCASSLGSGGSYEQYFGPGTRLTVT.

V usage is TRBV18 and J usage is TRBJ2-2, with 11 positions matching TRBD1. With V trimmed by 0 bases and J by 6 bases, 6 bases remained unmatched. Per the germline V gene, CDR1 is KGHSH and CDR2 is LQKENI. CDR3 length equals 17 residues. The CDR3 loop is CASSPPFGGQGAGELFF. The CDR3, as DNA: TGTGCCAGCTCACCACCGTTCGGGGGACAGGGGGCCGGGGAGCTGTTTTTT.

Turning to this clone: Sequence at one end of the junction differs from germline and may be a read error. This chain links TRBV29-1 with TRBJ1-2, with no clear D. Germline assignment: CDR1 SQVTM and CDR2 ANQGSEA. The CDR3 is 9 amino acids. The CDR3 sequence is CSVEEGVGF. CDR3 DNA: TGCAGCGTTGAAGAGGGAGTGGGCTTC.

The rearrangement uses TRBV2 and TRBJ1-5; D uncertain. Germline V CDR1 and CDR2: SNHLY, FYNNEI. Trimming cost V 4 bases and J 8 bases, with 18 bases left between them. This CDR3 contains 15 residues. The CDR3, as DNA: TGTGCCAGCAGTGTTTTGGGAGGGAGGTCGGAGCCCCAGCATTTT. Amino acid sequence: CASSVLGGRSEPQHF.

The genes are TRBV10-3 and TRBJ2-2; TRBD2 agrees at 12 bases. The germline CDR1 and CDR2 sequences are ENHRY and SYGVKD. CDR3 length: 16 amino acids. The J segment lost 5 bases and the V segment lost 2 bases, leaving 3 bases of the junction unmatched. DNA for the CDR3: TGTGCCATCAGTGAGCTAGCGGGAGGGCGAACCGGGGAGCTGTTTTTT. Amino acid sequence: CAISELAGGRTGELFF.

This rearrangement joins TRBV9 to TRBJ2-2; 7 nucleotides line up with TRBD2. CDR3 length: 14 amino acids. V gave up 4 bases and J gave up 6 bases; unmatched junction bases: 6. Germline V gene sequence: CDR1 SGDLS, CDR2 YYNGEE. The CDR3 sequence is CASSPSRGAGELFF. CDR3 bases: TGTGCCAGCAGCCCCTCCCGGGGGGCCGGGGAGCTGTTTTTT. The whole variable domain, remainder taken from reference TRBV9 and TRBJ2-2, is DSGVTQTPKHLITATGQRVTLRCSPRSGDLSVYWYQQSLDQGLQFLIQYYNGEERAKGNILERFSAQQFPDLHSELNLSSLELGDSALYFCASSPSRGAGELFFGEGSRLTVL.

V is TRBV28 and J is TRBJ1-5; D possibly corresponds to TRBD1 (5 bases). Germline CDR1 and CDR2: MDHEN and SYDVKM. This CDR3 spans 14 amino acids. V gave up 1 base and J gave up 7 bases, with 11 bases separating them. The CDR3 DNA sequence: TGTGCCAGCAGTTTATTGGGGCCAGGACAGCCCCAGCATTTT. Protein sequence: CASSLLGPGQPQHF.

The CDR3 DNA reads TGCGCCAGCAGCCAAGATTCCGCGGGTCAGCCCCAGCATTTT. Amino acids: CASSQDSAGQPQHF. This sequence joins TRBV4-3 and TRBJ1-5, with D uncertain. Germline V lookup: CDR1 LGHNA, CDR2 YSLEER. The CDR3 extends over 14 amino acids. Trimming stripped 0 bases from V and 6 bases from J, with 9 bases between.

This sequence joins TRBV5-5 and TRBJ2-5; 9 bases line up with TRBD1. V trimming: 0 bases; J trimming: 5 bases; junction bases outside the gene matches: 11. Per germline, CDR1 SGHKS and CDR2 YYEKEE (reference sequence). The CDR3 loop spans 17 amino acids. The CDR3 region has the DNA TGTGCCAGCAGCTTGGGGGGACAGGGTCTTGGCTATGAGACCCAGTACTTC. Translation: CASSLGGQGLGYETQYF.

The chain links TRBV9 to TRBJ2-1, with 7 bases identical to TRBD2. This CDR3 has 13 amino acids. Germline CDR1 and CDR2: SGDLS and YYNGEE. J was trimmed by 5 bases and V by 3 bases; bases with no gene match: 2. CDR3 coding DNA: TGTGCCAGCAGCGCGGGGGGTCACAATGAGCAGTTCTTC. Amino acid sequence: CASSAGGHNEQFF.

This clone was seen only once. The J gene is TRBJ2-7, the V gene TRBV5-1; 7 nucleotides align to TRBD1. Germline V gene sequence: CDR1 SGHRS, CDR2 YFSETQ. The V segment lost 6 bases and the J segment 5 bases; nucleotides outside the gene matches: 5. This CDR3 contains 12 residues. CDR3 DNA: TGCGCCAGCACACTTACAGGGGACGAGCAGTACTTC. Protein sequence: CASTLTGDEQYF.

CDR3: CASSLGRRDYGYTF. The CDR3 DNA follows: TGTGCCAGCAGCTTGGGCCGCCGCGACTATGGCTACACCTTC. The chain combines TRBV5-4 with TRBJ1-2; D gene unclear. Germline loops: CDR1 SGHNT, CDR2 YYREEE (reference sequence). V gave up 0 bases and J gave up 3 bases, with 9 bases separating them. The CDR3 length is 14 residues.

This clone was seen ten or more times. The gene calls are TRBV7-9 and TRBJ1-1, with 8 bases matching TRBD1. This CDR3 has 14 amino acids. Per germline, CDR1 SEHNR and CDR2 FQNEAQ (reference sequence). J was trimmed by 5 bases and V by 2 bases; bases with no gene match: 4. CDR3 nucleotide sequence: TGTGCCAGCAGCTTACAGGGGGCAAGGACTGAAGCTTTCTTT. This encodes CASSLQGARTEAFF.

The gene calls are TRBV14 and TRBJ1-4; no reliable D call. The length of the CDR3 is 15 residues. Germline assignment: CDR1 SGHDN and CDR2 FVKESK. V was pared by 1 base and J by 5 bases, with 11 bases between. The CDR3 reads CASSQVGQNNEKLFF. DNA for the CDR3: TGTGCCAGCAGCCAAGTTGGGCAGAACAATGAAAAACTGTTTTTT.

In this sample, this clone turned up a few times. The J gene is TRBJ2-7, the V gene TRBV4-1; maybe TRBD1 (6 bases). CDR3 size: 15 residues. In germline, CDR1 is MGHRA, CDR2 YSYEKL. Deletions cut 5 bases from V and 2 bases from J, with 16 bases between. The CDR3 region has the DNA TGCGCCAGCAGCAACCCCGGGACAAAAACCTACGAGCAGTACTTC. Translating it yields CASSNPGTKTYEQYF.

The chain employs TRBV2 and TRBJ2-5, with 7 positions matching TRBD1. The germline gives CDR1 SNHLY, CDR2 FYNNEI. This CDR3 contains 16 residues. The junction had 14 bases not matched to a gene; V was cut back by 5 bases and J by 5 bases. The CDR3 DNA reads TGTGCCAGCAGTAGAAGAAGTAACAGGGGCCAGGAGACCCAGTACTTC. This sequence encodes CASSRRSNRGQETQYF.

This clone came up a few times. The CDR3 DNA reads as TGTGCCACCAGCAGCGAGACAGGGAGCACAGATACGCAGTATTTT. Residues: CATSSETGSTDTQYF. The chain links TRBV15 to TRBJ2-3; 7 bases map to TRBD1. The CDR3 is made up of 15 amino acids. J was trimmed by 0 bases and V by 3 bases; bases with no gene match: 3. Per germline, CDR1 LNHNV and CDR2 YYDKDF (reference sequence).

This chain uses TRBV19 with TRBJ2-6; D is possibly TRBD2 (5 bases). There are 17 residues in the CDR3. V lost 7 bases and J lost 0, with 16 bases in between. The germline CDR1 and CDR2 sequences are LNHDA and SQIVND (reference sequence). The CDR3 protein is CASTQPGGLSGANVLTF. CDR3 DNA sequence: TGTGCCAGTACCCAACCTGGAGGCCTCTCTGGGGCCAACGTCCTGACTTTC.

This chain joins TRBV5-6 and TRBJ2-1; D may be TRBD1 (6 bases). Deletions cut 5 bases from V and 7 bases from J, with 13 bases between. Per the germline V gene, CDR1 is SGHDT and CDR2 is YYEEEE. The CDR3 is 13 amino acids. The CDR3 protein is CASRPRGSNEQFF. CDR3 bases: TGTGCCAGCAGGCCCAGGGGTAGTAATGAGCAGTTCTTC.

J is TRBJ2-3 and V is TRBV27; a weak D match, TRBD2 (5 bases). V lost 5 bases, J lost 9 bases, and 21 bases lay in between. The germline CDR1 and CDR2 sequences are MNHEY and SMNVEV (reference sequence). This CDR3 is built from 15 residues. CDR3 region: CASSPGPGSGKTQYF. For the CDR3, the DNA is TGTGCCAGCAGTCCCGGACCAGGCTCCGGGAAAACGCAGTATTTT.

DNA of the CDR3: TGTGCCTGGAGCGCCGCGGTGAATTCACCCCTCCACTTT. This encodes CAWSAAVNSPLHF. This chain links TRBV30 with TRBJ1-6; D is uncertain. The CDR3 length is 13 residues. V lost 3 bases and J 7 bases, leaving 10 bases between the germline ends. Germline CDR1 is GTSNPN and CDR2 is SVGIG (reference sequence).

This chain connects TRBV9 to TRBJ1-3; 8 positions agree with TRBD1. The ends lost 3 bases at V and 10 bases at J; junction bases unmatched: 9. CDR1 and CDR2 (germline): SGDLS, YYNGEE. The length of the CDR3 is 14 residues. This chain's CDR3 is CASSAWTGSETIYF. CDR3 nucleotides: TGTGCCAGCAGCGCGTGGACAGGGAGCGAAACCATATATTTT.

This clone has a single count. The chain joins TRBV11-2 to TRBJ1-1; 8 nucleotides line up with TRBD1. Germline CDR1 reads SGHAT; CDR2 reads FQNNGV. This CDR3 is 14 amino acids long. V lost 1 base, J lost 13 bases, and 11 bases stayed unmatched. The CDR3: CASSLARTGSPDFF. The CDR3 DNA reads TGTGCCAGCAGCTTAGCCAGGACAGGGAGCCCCGATTTCTTT.